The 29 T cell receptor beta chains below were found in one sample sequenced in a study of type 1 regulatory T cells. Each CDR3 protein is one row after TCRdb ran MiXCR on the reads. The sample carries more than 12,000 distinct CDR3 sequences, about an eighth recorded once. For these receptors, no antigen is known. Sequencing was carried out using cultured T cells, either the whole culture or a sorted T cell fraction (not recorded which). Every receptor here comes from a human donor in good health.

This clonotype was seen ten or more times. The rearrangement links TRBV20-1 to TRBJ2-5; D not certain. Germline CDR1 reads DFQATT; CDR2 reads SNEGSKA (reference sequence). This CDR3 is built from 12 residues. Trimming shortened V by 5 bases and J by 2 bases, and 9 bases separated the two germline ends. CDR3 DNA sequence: TGCAGTGCTCCAGGTTATCAAGAGACCCAGTACTTC. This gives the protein CSAPGYQETQYF.

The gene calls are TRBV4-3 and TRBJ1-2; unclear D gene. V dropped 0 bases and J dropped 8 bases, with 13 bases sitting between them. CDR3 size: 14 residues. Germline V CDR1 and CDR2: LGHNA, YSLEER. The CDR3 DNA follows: TGCGCCAGCAGCCAAGATTTCAGGCCTGGGGGCTACACCTTC. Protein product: CASSQDFRPGGYTF.

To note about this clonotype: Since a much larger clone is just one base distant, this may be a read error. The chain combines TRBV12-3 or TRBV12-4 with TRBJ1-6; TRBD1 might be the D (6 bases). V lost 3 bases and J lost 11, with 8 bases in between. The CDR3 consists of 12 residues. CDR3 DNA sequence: TGTGCCAGCAGTTTTGGGGGGCCACCCCTCCACTTT. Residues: CASSFGGPPLHF.

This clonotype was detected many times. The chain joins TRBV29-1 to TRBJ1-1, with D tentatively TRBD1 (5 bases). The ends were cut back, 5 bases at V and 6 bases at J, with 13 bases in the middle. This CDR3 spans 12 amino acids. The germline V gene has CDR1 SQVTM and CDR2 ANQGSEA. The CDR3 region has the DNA TGCAGCGTTCAAAGGTTGGGGGCTGAAGCTTTCTTT. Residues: CSVQRLGAEAFF.

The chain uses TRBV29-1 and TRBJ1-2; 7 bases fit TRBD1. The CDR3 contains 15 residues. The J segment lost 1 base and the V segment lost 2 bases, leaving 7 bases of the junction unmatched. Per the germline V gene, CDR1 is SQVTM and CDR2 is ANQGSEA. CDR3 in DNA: TGCAGCGTTGAAACCGAGGGGGCCGTTAACTATGGCTACACCTTC. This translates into CSVETEGAVNYGYTF. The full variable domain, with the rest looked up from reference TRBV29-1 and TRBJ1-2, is SAVISQKPSRDICQRGTSLTIQCQVDSQVTMMFWYRQQPGQSLTLIATANQGSEATYESGFVIDKFPISRPNLTFSTLTVSNMSPEDSSIYLCSVETEGAVNYGYTFGSGTRLTVV.

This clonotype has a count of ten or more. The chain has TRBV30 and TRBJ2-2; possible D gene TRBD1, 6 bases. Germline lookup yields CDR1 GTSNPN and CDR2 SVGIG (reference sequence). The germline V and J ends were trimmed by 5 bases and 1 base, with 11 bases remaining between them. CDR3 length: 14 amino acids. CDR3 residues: CAWLGQRNTGELFF. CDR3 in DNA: TGTGCCTGGTTAGGACAGAGGAACACCGGGGAGCTGTTTTTT. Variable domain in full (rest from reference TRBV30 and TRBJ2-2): SQTIHQWPATLVQPVGSPLSLECTVEGTSNPNLYWYRQAAGRGLQLLFYSVGIGQISSEVPQNLSASRPQDRQFILSSKKLLLSDSGFYLCAWLGQRNTGELFFGEGSRLTVL.

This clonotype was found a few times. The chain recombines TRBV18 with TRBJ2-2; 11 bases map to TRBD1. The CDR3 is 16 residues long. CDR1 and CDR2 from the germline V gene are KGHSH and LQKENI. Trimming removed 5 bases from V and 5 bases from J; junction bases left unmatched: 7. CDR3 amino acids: CASSGQGAALTGELFF. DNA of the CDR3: TGTGCCAGCTCAGGACAGGGGGCTGCGTTGACCGGGGAGCTGTTTTTT.

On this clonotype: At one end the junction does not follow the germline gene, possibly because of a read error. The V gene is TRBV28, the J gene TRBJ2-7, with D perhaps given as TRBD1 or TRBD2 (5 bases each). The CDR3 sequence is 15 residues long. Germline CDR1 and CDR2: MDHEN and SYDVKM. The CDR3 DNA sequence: TGTGCCGGCAGTTTCAGGGACCTCGCTTACTACGAGCAGTACTTC. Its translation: CAGSFRDLAYYEQYF.

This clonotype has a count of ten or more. The DNA of the CDR3 is TGTGCCTGGAGTCGACCTAGTCGGGGGGAGCAGTTCTTC. It yields the protein CAWSRPSRGEQFF. V and J are TRBV30 and TRBJ2-1, with a weak D call TRBD2 (6 bases). The V end was cut by 2 bases, the J end by 10 bases, with 15 bases between. Germline V gene data show CDR1 as GTSNPN and CDR2 as SVGIG (reference sequence). This CDR3 contains 13 residues.

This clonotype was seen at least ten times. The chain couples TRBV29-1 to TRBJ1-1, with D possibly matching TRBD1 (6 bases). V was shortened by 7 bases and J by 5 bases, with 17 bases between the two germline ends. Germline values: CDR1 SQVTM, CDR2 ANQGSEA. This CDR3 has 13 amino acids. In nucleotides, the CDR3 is TGCAGCGCCCGCAGGTCAGGGGTAACTGAAGCTTTCTTT. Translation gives CSARRSGVTEAFF.

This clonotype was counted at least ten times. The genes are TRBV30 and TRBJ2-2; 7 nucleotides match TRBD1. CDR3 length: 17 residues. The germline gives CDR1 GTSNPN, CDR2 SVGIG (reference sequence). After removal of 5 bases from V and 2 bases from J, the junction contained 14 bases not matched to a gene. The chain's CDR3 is CAWEKGALGLNTGELFF. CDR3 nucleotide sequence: TGTGCCTGGGAAAAGGGGGCCTTGGGGTTAAACACCGGGGAGCTGTTTTTT.

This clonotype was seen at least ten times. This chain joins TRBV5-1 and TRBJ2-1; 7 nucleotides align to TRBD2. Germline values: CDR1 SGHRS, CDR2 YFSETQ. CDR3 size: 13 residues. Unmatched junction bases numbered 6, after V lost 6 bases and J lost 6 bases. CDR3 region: CASNVGGPNEQFF. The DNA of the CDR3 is TGCGCCAGCAATGTGGGAGGGCCCAATGAGCAGTTCTTC.

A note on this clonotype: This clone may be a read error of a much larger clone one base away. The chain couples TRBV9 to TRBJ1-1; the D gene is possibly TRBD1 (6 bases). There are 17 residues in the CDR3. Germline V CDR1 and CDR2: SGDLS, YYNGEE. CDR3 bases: TGTGTCAGCAGCGTAAGCACACAGGGTTACATGAACACTGAAGCTTTCTTT. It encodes CVSSVSTQGYMNTEAFF.

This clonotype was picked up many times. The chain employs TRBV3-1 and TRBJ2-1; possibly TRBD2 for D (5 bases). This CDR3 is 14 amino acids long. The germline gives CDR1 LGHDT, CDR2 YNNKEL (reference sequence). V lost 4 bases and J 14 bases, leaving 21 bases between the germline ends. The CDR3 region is CASSPMLASKGKFF. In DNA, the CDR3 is TGTGCCAGCAGCCCCATGCTAGCTTCTAAAGGAAAGTTCTTC.

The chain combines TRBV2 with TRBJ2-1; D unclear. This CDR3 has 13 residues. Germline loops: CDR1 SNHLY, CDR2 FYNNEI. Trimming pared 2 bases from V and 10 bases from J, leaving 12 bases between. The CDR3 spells CASSELTPWEQFF. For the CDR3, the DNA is TGTGCCAGCAGTGAACTGACTCCATGGGAGCAGTTCTTC.

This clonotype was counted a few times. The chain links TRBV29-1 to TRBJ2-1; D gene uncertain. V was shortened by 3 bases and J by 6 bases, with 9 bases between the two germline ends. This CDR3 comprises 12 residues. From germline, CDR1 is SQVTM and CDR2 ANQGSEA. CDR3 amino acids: CSVDPGTNEQFF. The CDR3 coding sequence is TGCAGCGTTGATCCGGGTACCAATGAGCAGTTCTTC.

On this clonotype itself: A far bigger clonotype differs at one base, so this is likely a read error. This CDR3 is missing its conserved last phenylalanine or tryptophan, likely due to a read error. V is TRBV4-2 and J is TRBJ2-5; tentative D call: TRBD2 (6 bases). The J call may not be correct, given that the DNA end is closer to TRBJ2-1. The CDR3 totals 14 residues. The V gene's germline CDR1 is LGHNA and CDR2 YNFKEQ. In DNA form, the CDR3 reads TGTGCCAGCAGCCAAGCCGGAGGGGTTATTGAGCAGTTCTAC. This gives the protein CASSQAGGVIEQFY.

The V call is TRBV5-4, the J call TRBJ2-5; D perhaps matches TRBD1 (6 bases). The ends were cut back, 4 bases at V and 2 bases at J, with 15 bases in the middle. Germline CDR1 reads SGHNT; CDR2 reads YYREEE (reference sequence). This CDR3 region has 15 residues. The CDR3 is CASSPPGTLQETQYF. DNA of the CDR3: TGTGCCAGCAGCCCACCCGGGACACTTCAAGAGACCCAGTACTTC.

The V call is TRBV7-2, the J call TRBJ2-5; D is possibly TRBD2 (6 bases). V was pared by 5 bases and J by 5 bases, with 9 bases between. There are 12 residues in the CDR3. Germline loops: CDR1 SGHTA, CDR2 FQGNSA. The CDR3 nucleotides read TGTGCCAGCAGCCCGACTAGGGAGACCCAGTACTTC. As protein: CASSPTRETQYF.

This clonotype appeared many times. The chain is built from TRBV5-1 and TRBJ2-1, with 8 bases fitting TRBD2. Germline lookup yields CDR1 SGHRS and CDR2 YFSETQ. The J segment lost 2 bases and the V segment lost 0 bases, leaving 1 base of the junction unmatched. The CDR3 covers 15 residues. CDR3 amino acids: CASSLGAGAYNEQFF. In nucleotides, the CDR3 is TGCGCCAGCAGCTTGGGAGCGGGAGCCTACAATGAGCAGTTCTTC.

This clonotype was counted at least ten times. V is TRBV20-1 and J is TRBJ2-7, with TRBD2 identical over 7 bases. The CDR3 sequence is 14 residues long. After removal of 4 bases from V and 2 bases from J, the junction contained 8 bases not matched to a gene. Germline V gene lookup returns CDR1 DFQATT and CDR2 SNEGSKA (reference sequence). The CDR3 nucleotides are TGCAGTGCTATTACCAGCGGGGTGACCTACGAGCAGTACTTC. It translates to CSAITSGVTYEQYF.

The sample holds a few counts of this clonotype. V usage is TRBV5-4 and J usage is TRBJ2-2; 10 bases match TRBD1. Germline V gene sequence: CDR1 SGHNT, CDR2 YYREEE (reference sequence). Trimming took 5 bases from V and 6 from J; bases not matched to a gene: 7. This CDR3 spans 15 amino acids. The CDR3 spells CASRCGTGASGELFF. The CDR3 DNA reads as TGTGCCAGCAGGTGCGGGACAGGGGCATCCGGGGAGCTGTTTTTT.

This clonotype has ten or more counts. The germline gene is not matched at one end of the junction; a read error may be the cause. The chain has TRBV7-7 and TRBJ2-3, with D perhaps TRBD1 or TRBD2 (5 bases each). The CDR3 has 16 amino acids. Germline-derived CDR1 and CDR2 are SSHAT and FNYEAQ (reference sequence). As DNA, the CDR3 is TGTGCTAGCAGCCCGGGGACGTCCGCTAGCACAGATACGCAGTATTTT. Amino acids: CASSPGTSASTDTQYF.

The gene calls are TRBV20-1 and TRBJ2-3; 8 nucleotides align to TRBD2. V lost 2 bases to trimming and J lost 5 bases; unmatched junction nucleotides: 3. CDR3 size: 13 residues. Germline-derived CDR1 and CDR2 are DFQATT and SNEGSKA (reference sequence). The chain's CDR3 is CSARRLAGDTQYF. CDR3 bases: TGCAGTGCTAGAAGGCTAGCGGGAGATACGCAGTATTTT.

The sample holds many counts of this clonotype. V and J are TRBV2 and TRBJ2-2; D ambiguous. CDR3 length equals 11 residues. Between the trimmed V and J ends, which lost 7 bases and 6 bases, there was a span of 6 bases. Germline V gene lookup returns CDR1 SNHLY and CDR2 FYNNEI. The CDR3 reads CASMYSGELFF. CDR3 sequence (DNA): TGTGCCAGCATGTACTCCGGGGAGCTGTTTTTT.

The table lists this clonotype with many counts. In DNA, the CDR3 is TGTGCCAGCAGCCCCGCGGGAGGGGACTATGGCTACACCTTC. Translation: CASSPAGGDYGYTF. The genes are TRBV7-6 and TRBJ1-2, with D possibly being TRBD1 (5 bases). The CDR3 has 14 amino acids. The ends were cut back, 5 bases at V and 3 bases at J, with 13 bases in the middle. Germline lookup yields CDR1 SGHVS and CDR2 FNYEAQ.

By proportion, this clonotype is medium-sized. Here the CDR3 reads CASSTAGTDYNEQFF. The CDR3 region has the DNA TGCGCCAGCAGCACAGCCGGGACCGACTACAATGAGCAGTTCTTC. The chain joins TRBV5-1 to TRBJ2-1; perhaps D is TRBD1 or TRBD2 (5 bases each). Trimming cost V 4 bases and J 3 bases, with 14 bases left between them. Germline V gives CDR1 SGHRS, CDR2 YFSETQ. The CDR3 extends over 15 amino acids.

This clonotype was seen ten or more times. The CDR3 protein is CASSLTDYQPQHF. Written as DNA, the CDR3 is TGTGCCAGCAGCTTGACCGACTACCAGCCCCAGCATTTT. The chain recombines TRBV7-2 with TRBJ1-5; D gene uncertain. Germline lookup yields CDR1 SGHTA and CDR2 FQGNSA. This CDR3 has 13 amino acids. With 3 bases removed from V and 7 bases from J, the gap between germline ends came to 10 bases.

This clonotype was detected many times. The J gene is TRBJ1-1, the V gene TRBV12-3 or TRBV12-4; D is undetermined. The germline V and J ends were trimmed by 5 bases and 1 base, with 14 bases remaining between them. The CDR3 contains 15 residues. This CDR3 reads CASSPPVDSNTEAFF. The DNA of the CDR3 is TGTGCCAGCAGTCCCCCGGTCGATTCGAACACTGAAGCTTTCTTT.